Following are 25 T cell receptor beta chains from one sample sequenced in a study of naive CD8 T cells in extremely preterm neonates. General observations from the study: Compared with older groups, preterm CDR3s were shorter, with fewer N additions and less trimming.

These TCRs' antigens remain unknown. This table comes from immunoSEQ multiplex PCR, and its TCRdb copy is limited to in-frame clones, with some not included. The sample has 21,000 or so clones; more than 70% are singletons. Samples were taken at extremely preterm deliveries at roughly 22-27 weeks of gestation. Sequencing was done on a sample of naive CD8+ T cells from cord blood. These receptors were obtained from a boy who was born preterm.

This clone was observed a single time. This chain uses TRBV6-5 with TRBJ1-2; D gene ambiguous. CDR3 length: 15 residues. CDR1 is MNHEY, CDR2 SVGAGI, per germline. V was cut by 2 bases and J by 1 base, with 11 bases left in between. CDR3 sequence (DNA): TGTGCCAGCAGTTACGACACTACCTATAACTATGGCTACACCTTC. It is translated as CASSYDTTYNYGYTF.

The chain uses TRBV10-3 and TRBJ2-3, with TRBD2 matching over 7 bases. The junction had 0 bases not matched to a gene; V was cut back by 2 bases and J by 1 base. CDR1 ENHRY and CDR2 SYGVKD come from the germline V gene. The CDR3 totals 14 residues. The CDR3 loop is CAISERGGTDTQYF. The DNA of the CDR3 is TGTGCCATCAGTGAGCGGGGGGGCACAGATACGCAGTATTTT.

This rearrangement joins TRBV10-1 to TRBJ2-7, with D perhaps TRBD1 or TRBD2 (5 bases each). This CDR3 spans 15 amino acids. Trimming left V 0 bases short and J 2 bases short, with 11 bases between. Germline CDR1 and CDR2: WNHNN and SYGVQD (reference sequence). The CDR3 DNA follows: TGCGCCAGCAGTGAGTCCGGGACCTTCGCCTACGAGCAGTACTTC. Amino acid sequence: CASSESGTFAYEQYF.

The chain joins TRBV5-4 to TRBJ2-4; 7 bases agree with TRBD1. The CDR3 runs 13 residues. Trimming cost V 1 base and J 5 bases; bases outside gene matches: 0. The V gene's germline CDR1 is SGHNT and CDR2 YYREEE (reference sequence). The CDR3 region is CASSLTGENIQYF. The CDR3 region has the DNA TGTGCCAGCAGCTTGACAGGGGAAAACATTCAGTACTTC.

The gene calls are TRBV10-3 and TRBJ1-2; 9 nucleotides align to TRBD1. Germline lookup yields CDR1 ENHRY and CDR2 SYGVKD. V trimming: 11 bases; J trimming: 7 bases; junction bases outside the gene matches: 8. The CDR3 spans 12 residues. The chain's CDR3 is CAVLGQGGGYTF. The DNA for the CDR3 is TGTGCCGTATTGGGACAGGGAGGTGGCTACACCTTC.

The chain links TRBV11-2 to TRBJ2-3; 9 nucleotides align to TRBD1. CDR1 and CDR2 (germline): SGHAT, FQNNGV. The CDR3 is made up of 15 amino acids. V dropped 3 bases and J dropped 2; count of bases not matched to a gene: 3. CDR3 sequence: CASSLTGGFTDTQYF. CDR3 nucleotide sequence: TGTGCCAGCAGCTTGACAGGGGGGTTCACAGATACGCAGTATTTT.

The V gene is TRBV7-4, the J gene TRBJ1-6; 7 bases are shared with TRBD1. V dropped 1 base and J dropped 4; count of bases not matched to a gene: 10. Looked up from germline, CDR1 is SGHVT and CDR2 is SQSDAQ. CDR3 length: 18 amino acids. For the CDR3, the DNA is TGTGCCAGCAGCTTAGATGAGTATGGCAGGGGGTATAATTCACCCCTCCACTTT. It is translated as CASSLDEYGRGYNSPLHF.

The chain carries TRBV30 and TRBJ2-7; D is undetermined. Germline CDR1 is GTSNPN and CDR2 is SVGIG (reference sequence). This CDR3 spans 12 amino acids. Trimming left V 2 bases short and J 0 bases short, with 5 bases between. This chain's CDR3 is CAWSTTSYEQYF. The CDR3 DNA reads as TGTGCCTGGAGTACGACCTCCTACGAGCAGTACTTC.

CDR3 residues: CASSQDRNTGELFF. Here the CDR3 DNA reads TGCGCCAGCAGCCAAGACAGGAACACCGGGGAGCTGTTTTTT. V and J are TRBV4-3 and TRBJ2-2; D call uncertain. Germline V CDR1 and CDR2: LGHNA, YSLEER. V was trimmed by 0 bases and J by 1 base, leaving 3 bases between them. This CDR3 is 14 amino acids long.

The CDR3 DNA is TGTGCCAGCAGTTTAGGGACAAAATACGAGCAGTACTTC. This translates into CASSLGTKYEQYF. V gene TRBV27 combines with J gene TRBJ2-7; tentative D call: TRBD1 (6 bases). CDR1 and CDR2 (germline): MNHEY, SMNVEV (reference sequence). The CDR3 consists of 13 residues. V shed 2 bases and J shed 4 bases, with 9 bases lying between them.

The chain combines TRBV7-9 with TRBJ1-1; D possibly corresponds to TRBD1 (5 bases). This CDR3 contains 12 residues. V gave up 4 bases and J gave up 5 bases, with 8 bases separating them. Germline-derived CDR1 and CDR2 are SEHNR and FQNEAQ (reference sequence). The CDR3 sequence: CASSSGLTEAFF. DNA for the CDR3: TGTGCCAGCAGCTCAGGGTTGACTGAAGCTTTCTTT.

The CDR3: CASSLDNSGNTIYF. CDR3 sequence (DNA): TGTGCCAGCAGCTTAGACAACTCTGGAAACACCATATATTTT. This sequence joins TRBV7-9 and TRBJ1-3; D gene unclear. V was trimmed by 1 base and J by 0 bases, leaving 4 bases between them. Germline V gene sequence: CDR1 SEHNR, CDR2 FQNEAQ (reference sequence). CDR3 length equals 14 residues.

The chain joins TRBV6-1 to TRBJ1-5; D ambiguous. From germline, CDR1 is MNHNS and CDR2 SASEGT. V lost 6 bases and J lost 7, with 19 bases in between. This CDR3 region has 15 residues. Written as DNA, the CDR3 is TGTGCCAGCAGCCCCGACTTACATGGTGGGCAGCCCCAGCATTTT. Its translation is CASSPDLHGGQPQHF.

Only a few counts were recorded for this clone. The chain has TRBV25-1 and TRBJ1-5; D is undetermined. Trimming removed 3 bases at V and 1 base at J, with 1 base between. CDR1 and CDR2 (germline): MGHDK, SYGVNS. This CDR3 is built from 12 residues. CDR3 nucleotide sequence: TGTGCCAGCAGTGACAGCAATCAGCCCCAGCATTTT. Encoded protein: CASSDSNQPQHF.

The chain has TRBV27 and TRBJ1-2; no definite D call. Germline CDR1 is MNHEY and CDR2 is SMNVEV (reference sequence). The V and J ends lost 0 bases and 4 bases respectively, with 6 bases between them. This CDR3 contains 13 residues. CDR3 residues: CASSLSGFYGYTF. The DNA for the CDR3 is TGTGCCAGCAGTTTATCGGGGTTCTATGGCTACACCTTC.

The chain links TRBV19 to TRBJ2-1; TRBD2 matches at 11 bases. Trimming cost V 4 bases and J 3 bases; bases outside gene matches: 2. CDR3 length: 15 amino acids. Germline V CDR1 and CDR2: LNHDA, SQIVND (reference sequence). CDR3 residues: CASSNLAGGYNEQFF. CDR3 coding DNA: TGTGCCAGTAGTAATCTAGCGGGGGGCTACAATGAGCAGTTCTTC.

This chain uses TRBV30 with TRBJ2-7; D is possibly TRBD1 or TRBD2 (5 bases each). Germline-derived CDR1 and CDR2 are GTSNPN and SVGIG (reference sequence). The CDR3 consists of 14 residues. V lost 4 bases and J lost 1, with 14 bases in between. CDR3 sequence reads: CAWKFRDGSYEQYF. The DNA for the CDR3 is TGTGCCTGGAAATTCCGGGACGGATCCTACGAGCAGTACTTC.

This chain uses TRBV4-1 with TRBJ1-5, with unresolved D. CDR1 is MGHRA, CDR2 YSYEKL, per germline. This CDR3 has 15 residues. V lost 0 bases and J lost 2, with 8 bases in between. This CDR3 is CASSQEARGNQPQHF. The DNA of the CDR3 is TGCGCCAGCAGCCAAGAAGCGCGTGGCAATCAGCCCCAGCATTTT.

A remark on this clone: This same CDR3 is encoded by further DNA sequences in the sample. The chain has TRBV4-2 and TRBJ2-7; 11 positions agree with TRBD1. V lost 4 bases to trimming and J lost 3 bases; unmatched junction nucleotides: 2. Germline-derived CDR1 and CDR2 are LGHNA and YNFKEQ. The CDR3 runs 14 residues. CDR3 loop: CASSPGTGGYEQYF. CDR3 sequence (DNA): TGTGCCAGCAGCCCCGGGACAGGGGGCTACGAGCAGTACTTC.

With regard to this clone: Within the sample, other DNA sequences also encode this same CDR3. This sequence joins TRBV9 and TRBJ2-7, with no clear D. The CDR3 covers 13 residues. In germline, CDR1 is SGDLS, CDR2 YYNGEE. V lost 0 bases to trimming and J lost 0 bases, with 4 bases between them. CDR3 region: CASSVGLSYEQYF. Written as DNA, the CDR3 is TGTGCCAGCAGCGTAGGACTCTCCTACGAGCAGTACTTC.

The J gene is TRBJ2-7, the V gene TRBV4-3, with TRBD2 matching 9 bases. Germline CDR1 reads LGHNA; CDR2 reads YSLEER. This CDR3 spans 16 amino acids. J lost 1 base, V lost 3 bases, and 7 bases had no gene match. The CDR3 spells CASSQSHSGGSYEQYF. The CDR3, as DNA: TGCGCCAGCAGCCAGTCCCATAGCGGGGGTTCCTACGAGCAGTACTTC.

The chain couples TRBV10-1 to TRBJ2-7; 11 bases are shared with TRBD2. The CDR3 consists of 15 residues. V shed 0 bases, J shed 2 bases, and the junction held 0 bases outside the gene matches. CDR1 WNHNN and CDR2 SYGVQD come from the germline V gene (reference sequence). The DNA for the CDR3 is TGCGCCAGCAGTGAGTCTAGCGGGGGGGCCTACGAGCAGTACTTC. This codes for CASSESSGGAYEQYF.

The chain is built from TRBV6-5 and TRBJ1-5; D gene uncertain. Per the germline V gene, CDR1 is MNHEY and CDR2 is SVGAGI. The CDR3 loop spans 15 amino acids. V was cut by 3 bases and J by 1 base, with 10 bases left in between. Written as DNA, the CDR3 is TGTGCCAGCAGTTATGAGCCGGACAGCAATCAGCCCCAGCATTTT. This encodes CASSYEPDSNQPQHF.

The chain uses TRBV10-2 and TRBJ1-2, with D perhaps TRBD1 (5 bases). CDR1 and CDR2 (germline): WSHSY, SAAADI. The CDR3 length is 12 residues. The V end lost 6 bases, the J end lost 8 bases, and 13 bases lay between the germline ends. The chain's CDR3 is CASSQTARGYTF. The CDR3 region has the DNA TGCGCCAGCAGCCAGACAGCGAGGGGCTACACCTTC.

The V call is TRBV6-5, the J call TRBJ2-7; TRBD1 is a possible D gene (6 bases). CDR3 length equals 14 residues. V lost 0 bases, J lost 0 bases, and 6 bases lay in between. Germline lookup yields CDR1 MNHEY and CDR2 SVGAGI. CDR3 in DNA: TGTGCCAGCAGTTACTCGGACAGCTCCTACGAGCAGTACTTC. Protein product: CASSYSDSSYEQYF.